The 26 T cell receptor beta chains presented below share a single source sample, sequenced in a study of blood T cell repertoires in COVID-19. Here immunoSEQ multiplex PCR was the method, and the copy in TCRdb shows in-frame clones only, minus some. Among 300,000 or so clones listed, around 86% were seen once. The sequenced material came from peripheral blood. The receptor source for this set is a man aged 50-60 years with active or convalescent COVID-19.

V gene TRBV2 combines with J gene TRBJ2-5, with TRBD1 matching 9 bases. The germline V gene has CDR1 SNHLY and CDR2 FYNNEI. V was clipped by 8 bases and J by 2 bases; unmatched bases: 6. This CDR3 contains 14 residues. In nucleotides, the CDR3 is TGTGCCAGCGCCCAGGACAGGGGTCAAGAGACCCAGTACTTC. As protein: CASAQDRGQETQYF.

Of note for this clone: This CDR3 is also generated by other DNA sequences in the sample. This rearrangement joins TRBV2 to TRBJ1-4, with D unresolved. From germline, CDR1 is SNHLY and CDR2 FYNNEI. Trimming pared 5 bases from V and 4 bases from J, leaving 5 bases between. This CDR3 has 12 residues. The CDR3 DNA is TGTGCCAGCAGTCCGTATAATGAAAAACTGTTTTTT. Protein product: CASSPYNEKLFF.

The chain joins TRBV6-1 to TRBJ2-7, with D perhaps TRBD2 (5 bases). Per the germline V gene, CDR1 is MNHNS and CDR2 is SASEGT. The length of the CDR3 is 14 residues. Trimming cost V 3 bases and J 1 base, with 10 bases left between them. The CDR3: CASSDGRESYEQYF. The CDR3 region has the DNA TGTGCCAGCAGTGATGGTAGGGAGTCCTACGAGCAGTACTTC.

The chain employs TRBV2 and TRBJ1-5; 8 bases match TRBD1. V shed 5 bases and J 0 bases; nucleotides not matched to a gene: 15. CDR1 SNHLY and CDR2 FYNNEI come from the germline V gene. This CDR3 region has 19 residues. The CDR3 sequence: CASSLSGTGLAYSNQPQHF. CDR3 in DNA: TGTGCCAGCAGTCTCTCCGGGACAGGATTAGCTTATAGCAATCAGCCCCAGCATTTT. Looking up the rest from reference TRBV2 and TRBJ1-5 gives the full variable domain: EPEVTQTPSHQVTQMGQEVILRCVPISNHLYFYWYRQILGQKVEFLVSFYNNEISEKSEIFDDQFSVERPDGSNFTLKIRSTKLEDSAMYFCASSLSGTGLAYSNQPQHFGDGTRLSIL.

The V gene is TRBV7-3, the J gene TRBJ2-7, with TRBD2 matching over 14 bases. Germline values: CDR1 SGHTA, CDR2 FQGTGA. J was trimmed by 5 bases and V by 5 bases; bases with no gene match: 5. This CDR3 is built from 15 residues. The CDR3 reads CASSPGLAGDNEQYF. The CDR3 DNA follows: TGTGCCAGCAGCCCGGGACTAGCGGGAGATAACGAGCAGTACTTC.

This chain joins TRBV25-1 and TRBJ1-3, with D hard to call. V dropped 3 bases and J dropped 0 bases, with 6 bases sitting between them. This CDR3 has 14 residues. Germline V lookup: CDR1 MGHDK, CDR2 SYGVNS. Written as DNA, the CDR3 is TGTGCCAGCAGTGACAGAAACTCTGGAAACACCATATATTTT. Its protein product is CASSDRNSGNTIYF.

The chain employs TRBV3-1 (or the pseudogene TRBV3-2) and TRBJ2-3; D is possibly TRBD1 (6 bases). V was pared by 1 base and J by 1 base, with 9 bases between. CDR3 size: 15 residues. Germline-derived CDR1 and CDR2 are LGHDT and YNNKEL (reference sequence). This CDR3 reads CASSQAGVGTDTQYF. CDR3 in DNA: TGTGCCAGCAGCCAAGCAGGGGTCGGCACAGATACGCAGTATTTT.

The gene calls are TRBV3-1 (or the pseudogene TRBV3-2) and TRBJ1-5, with 7 nucleotides matching TRBD1. The J segment lost 6 bases and the V segment lost 5 bases, leaving 10 bases of the junction unmatched. The CDR3 spans 15 residues. CDR1 and CDR2 from the germline V gene are LGHDT and YNNKEL (reference sequence). In DNA, the CDR3 is TGTGCCAGCAGCTGGATCCAGGGGGTAGGTCAGCCCCAGCATTTT. It encodes CASSWIQGVGQPQHF.

The chain joins TRBV10-2 to TRBJ2-5, with 9 bases aligning to TRBD1. This CDR3 comprises 14 residues. The V gene's germline CDR1 is WSHSY and CDR2 SAAADI. V was pared by 6 bases and J by 4 bases, with 6 bases of the junction left unmatched. Here the CDR3 reads CASSVGQGGETQYF. The CDR3 DNA reads TGCGCCAGCAGCGTGGGACAGGGAGGAGAGACCCAGTACTTC.

V usage is TRBV5-6 and J usage is TRBJ2-7; weak D call: TRBD2 (5 bases). Germline assignment: CDR1 SGHDT and CDR2 YYEEEE. V was pared by 4 bases and J by 5 bases, with 19 bases between. This CDR3 comprises 15 residues. The CDR3 spells CASSLSGWEHNEQYF. CDR3 in DNA: TGTGCCAGCAGCCTTTCCGGCTGGGAGCACAACGAGCAGTACTTC.

CDR3 amino acids: CATSEGGTTEQYF. The DNA of the CDR3 is TGTGCCACCAGTGAAGGGGGAACGACTGAGCAGTACTTC. The chain has TRBV24-1 and TRBJ2-7, with a possible D match to TRBD1 (6 bases). Germline-derived CDR1 and CDR2 are KGHDR and SFDVKD. Trimming pared 4 bases from V and 7 bases from J, leaving 13 bases between. CDR3 length: 13 amino acids.

J is TRBJ2-7 and V is TRBV10-1; 12 positions match TRBD2. The CDR3 totals 16 residues. In germline, CDR1 is WNHNN, CDR2 SYGVQD (reference sequence). J gave up 2 bases and V 6 bases, and 8 bases lay outside the gene matches. This chain's CDR3 is CASSPPRLAGAYEQYF. CDR3 DNA sequence: TGCGCCAGCAGCCCCCCCCGACTAGCGGGGGCCTACGAGCAGTACTTC.

The chain recombines TRBV5-4 with TRBJ1-6, with 9 bases fitting TRBD1. This CDR3 region has 16 residues. Germline V gene lookup returns CDR1 SGHNT and CDR2 YYREEE (reference sequence). Germline trimming cut 3 bases from V and 6 bases from J; bases unmatched to any gene: 7. The CDR3 DNA reads as TGTGCCAGCAGCTATGCGCCGGGACAGGGTAATTCACCCCTCCACTTT. Amino acid sequence: CASSYAPGQGNSPLHF.

The J gene is TRBJ1-1, the V gene TRBV19; D remains ambiguous. Per germline, CDR1 LNHDA and CDR2 SQIVND (reference sequence). CDR3 size: 15 residues. Trimming shortened V by 7 bases and J by 1 base, and 16 bases separated the two germline ends. CDR3 bases: TGTGCCAGTACCCAGGCATTAGGTGGGAACACTGAAGCTTTCTTT. Protein product: CASTQALGGNTEAFF.

V and J are TRBV11-2 and TRBJ1-3; D not certain. Germline V gene data show CDR1 as SGHAT and CDR2 as FQNNGV. The V end lost 1 base, the J end lost 0 bases, and 4 bases lay between the germline ends. There are 14 residues in the CDR3. CDR3 bases: TGTGCCAGCAGCTTAGGGAGCTCTGGAAACACCATATATTTT. Translation gives CASSLGSSGNTIYF.

This rearrangement joins TRBV19 to TRBJ1-2, with 8 bases lining up with TRBD1. Germline V gives CDR1 LNHDA, CDR2 SQIVND (reference sequence). The length of the CDR3 is 13 residues. V shed 10 bases and J 5 bases; nucleotides not matched to a gene: 9. The CDR3 region has the DNA TGTGCCACAGCGGACAGGGAGGGTTATGGCTACACCTTC. Amino acid sequence: CATADREGYGYTF.

V usage is TRBV28 and J usage is TRBJ2-1; D unresolved. The CDR3 sequence is 12 residues long. Trimming cost V 4 bases and J 6 bases, with 7 bases left between them. Germline V gives CDR1 MDHEN, CDR2 SYDVKM. CDR3 sequence (DNA): TGTGCCAGCAGTTCGGTTTCCAATGAGCAGTTCTTC. It codes for CASSSVSNEQFF.

The CDR3 protein is CASSMTGDTKNIQYF. CDR3 in DNA: TGTGCCAGTAGTATGACAGGGGACACCAAAAACATTCAGTACTTC. The V call is TRBV19, the J call TRBJ2-4, with TRBD1 identical over 8 bases. Germline assignment: CDR1 LNHDA and CDR2 SQIVND (reference sequence). The length of the CDR3 is 15 residues. V lost 3 bases and J lost 2; bases outside the gene matches: 3.

The rearrangement links TRBV9 to TRBJ1-2; D call uncertain. Germline V CDR1 and CDR2: SGDLS, YYNGEE. V shed 5 bases and J shed 5 bases, with 13 bases lying between them. This CDR3 contains 13 residues. CDR3 loop: CASSFRAGYGYTF. The CDR3 DNA sequence: TGTGCCAGCAGTTTCCGGGCGGGATATGGCTACACCTTC. Full variable domain (rest looked up from reference TRBV9 and TRBJ1-2): DSGVTQTPKHLITATGQRVTLRCSPRSGDLSVYWYQQSLDQGLQFLIQYYNGEERAKGNILERFSAQQFPDLHSELNLSSLELGDSALYFCASSFRAGYGYTFGSGTRLTVV.

The chain combines TRBV29-1 with TRBJ1-1, with a tentative D call TRBD1 (6 bases). V was cut by 6 bases and J by 5 bases, with 16 bases left in between. Germline V lookup: CDR1 SQVTM, CDR2 ANQGSEA. This CDR3 comprises 13 residues. CDR3 in DNA: TGCAGCGTGGCCTACGACAGGCGGACTGAAGCTTTCTTT. Protein: CSVAYDRRTEAFF. Together with reference TRBV29-1 and TRBJ1-1, the CDR3 gives the full variable domain: SAVISQKPSRDICQRGTSLTIQCQVDSQVTMMFWYRQQPGQSLTLIATANQGSEATYESGFVIDKFPISRPNLTFSTLTVSNMSPEDSSIYLCSVAYDRRTEAFFGQGTRLTVV.

The chain links TRBV30 to TRBJ1-3, with 9 bases that match TRBD1. Per germline, CDR1 GTSNPN and CDR2 SVGIG (reference sequence). The CDR3 is 14 residues long. Unmatched junction bases numbered 0, after V lost 3 bases and J lost 0 bases. The CDR3 loop is CAWRGQGSGNTIYF. CDR3 sequence (DNA): TGTGCCTGGAGGGGACAGGGCTCTGGAAACACCATATATTTT.

The rearrangement uses TRBV28 and TRBJ1-1, with TRBD1 matching over 12 bases. After removal of 2 bases from V and 2 bases from J, the junction contained 9 bases not matched to a gene. This CDR3 is 18 amino acids long. Germline loops: CDR1 MDHEN, CDR2 SYDVKM. The DNA of the CDR3 is TGTGCCAGCAGTTTAGGTGGGACAGGGGGCAGGGGCAACACTGAAGCTTTCTTT. Protein sequence: CASSLGGTGGRGNTEAFF.

The DNA for the CDR3 is TGTGCCAGCAGCCCGCAGGGCAGGGTAACCGGGGAGCTGTTTTTT. Protein: CASSPQGRVTGELFF. The gene calls are TRBV11-2 and TRBJ2-2, with D tentatively TRBD1 (5 bases). In germline, CDR1 is SGHAT, CDR2 FQNNGV. CDR3 length equals 15 residues. V lost 5 bases and J lost 5, with 15 bases in between.

V gene TRBV4-3 combines with J gene TRBJ2-7, with D tentatively TRBD2 (6 bases). CDR1 is LGHNA, CDR2 YSLEER, per germline. The V end was cut by 1 base, the J end by 6 bases, with 19 bases between. This CDR3 is built from 16 residues. The CDR3 loop reads CASSQVSAWDSSEQYF. CDR3 coding DNA: TGCGCCAGCAGCCAAGTTTCCGCCTGGGACTCTTCCGAGCAGTACTTC.

This rearrangement joins TRBV30 to TRBJ1-1, with D uncertain. CDR3 size: 11 residues. Deletions cut 4 bases from V and 5 bases from J, with 8 bases between. Germline CDR1 GTSNPN, CDR2 SVGIG (reference sequence). The CDR3 loop is CAWMSRTEAFF. The CDR3 DNA sequence: TGTGCCTGGATGTCGAGGACTGAAGCTTTCTTT.

J is TRBJ2-5 and V is TRBV19; 8 bases fit TRBD1. Germline assignment: CDR1 LNHDA and CDR2 SQIVND (reference sequence). The ends lost 5 bases at V and 5 bases at J; junction bases unmatched: 10. The CDR3 loop spans 15 amino acids. Written as DNA, the CDR3 is TGTGCCAGTAGTCCAAGGACAGGGAGTATGGAGACCCAGTACTTC. It codes for CASSPRTGSMETQYF.